The rows below give T cell receptor beta chains drawn from one sample of a study of shared clonotypes between healthy human individuals. The assay was immunoSEQ multiplex PCR, and TCRdb's table has in-frame clones only and misses some. Among fewer than 600,000 clones listed, roughly 79% were seen once. The sample comprised PBMCs. The receptors were sampled from a woman between 35 and 50 years old in good health. Some clones in this sample may be carry-over from other donors' samples. The CDR3 runs from the conserved cysteine through the conserved F or W. Fields, in order: D gene, V gene, J gene, clone size, CDR3 protein, CDR3 DNA. D genes are given only for firm matches. Rows give clone size only sometimes, using once, few, many, or a class for an expanded clone.

>-|TRBV28|TRBJ2-1|-
CASPTLAGEQFF
TGTGCCAGCCCCACCCTCGCTGGTGAGCAGTTCTTC
>TRBD1|TRBV6-5|TRBJ2-5|few
CATTGGGETQYF
TGTGCCACGACAGGGGGAGGCGAGACCCAGTACTTC
>-|TRBV4-3|TRBJ2-6|many
CASSQADTFSGANVLTF
TGCGCCAGCAGCCAAGCCGACACTTTCTCTGGGGCCAACGTCCTGACTTTC
>-|TRBV5-4|TRBJ1-3|many
CASSSWTDGNTIYF
TGTGCCAGCAGCTCTTGGACAGACGGAAACACCATATATTTT
>TRBD1|TRBV28|TRBJ1-5|-
CASSLKTGYSNQPQHF
TGTGCCAGCAGTTTAAAGACAGGGTATAGCAATCAGCCCCAGCATTTT
>-|TRBV5-1|TRBJ1-2|-
CASSLAGQTYGYTF
TGCGCCAGCAGCTTGGCCGGACAGACCTATGGCTACACCTTC
>TRBD1|TRBV5-1|TRBJ1-5|few
CASSLGDRGHPQHF
TGCGCCAGCAGCTTGGGGGACAGGGGCCATCCCCAGCATTTT
>-|TRBV18|TRBJ1-1|-
CASSRTDKNTEAFF
TGTGCCAGCTCACGGACAGATAAGAACACTGAAGCTTTCTTT
>TRBD1|TRBV6-1|TRBJ1-1|-
CASSGATGQQNTEAFF
TGTGCCAGCAGTGGCGCCACGGGACAGCAAAACACTGAAGCTTTCTTT
>TRBD2|TRBV5-1|TRBJ2-7|-
CASSFSGSSYEQYF
TGCGCCAGCAGCTTTAGCGGGAGTTCCTACGAGCAGTACTTC
>TRBD2|TRBV2|TRBJ2-4|-
CASSEARLAGTKNIQYF
TGTGCCAGCAGTGAAGCGCGACTAGCGGGGACCAAAAACATTCAGTACTTC
>TRBD1|TRBV5-6|TRBJ1-5|-
CASSLYLTGEVQPQHF
TGTGCCAGCAGCTTGTATTTGACAGGGGAGGTTCAGCCCCAGCATTTT
>-|TRBV5-1|TRBJ1-4|-
CASSLTGIRRTPTNEKLFF
TGCGCCAGCAGCTTGACAGGGATTAGAAGGACGCCTACTAATGAAAAACTGTTTTTT
>-|TRBV20-1|TRBJ2-7|-
CSAWGGREQYF
TGCAGTGCTTGGGGGGGGCGCGAGCAGTACTTC
>-|TRBV7-9|TRBJ2-7|-
CASSLGGFSYEQYF
TGTGCCAGCAGCTTAGGGGGTTTTTCCTACGAGCAGTATTTC
>-|TRBV19|TRBJ1-1|few
CASSVNRATEAFF
TGTGCCAGTAGTGTCAACAGGGCCACTGAAGCTTTCTTT
>-|TRBV30|TRBJ1-1|-
CAGSKGPRNTEAFF
TGTGCCGGATCCAAAGGCCCGCGGAACACTGAAGCTTTCTTT
>TRBD1|TRBV18|TRBJ2-2|few
CASSPSGTANTGELFF
TGTGCCAGCTCACCATCGGGGACAGCGAACACCGGGGAGCTGTTTTTT
>-|TRBV18|TRBJ2-7|many
CASSPERAPSYEQYF
TGTGCCAGCTCCCCTGAAAGGGCCCCCTCCTACGAGCAGTACTTC
>-|TRBV18|TRBJ1-2|few
CASSPEQGFGYTF
TGTGCCAGCTCACCAGAACAGGGATTCGGCTACACCTTC
>-|TRBV4-1|TRBJ2-7|-
CASSQEFDQDEQYF
TGCGCCAGCAGCCAAGAATTCGACCAGGACGAGCAGTACTTC
>TRBD2|TRBV4-3|TRBJ2-3|few
CASSQDLNPAGVPDTQYF
TGCGCCAGCAGCCAAGATCTTAACCCAGCGGGAGTCCCAGATACGCAGTATTTT
>TRBD2|TRBV13|TRBJ2-1|-
CASSPGLAGGNEQFF
TGTGCCAGCAGCCCCGGACTAGCGGGAGGCAATGAGCAGTTCTTC
>-|TRBV6-5|TRBJ1-4|-
CASSYSWTAPNEKLFF
TGTGCCAGCAGTTACTCGTGGACAGCTCCTAATGAAAAACTGTTTTTT
>TRBD2|TRBV19|TRBJ2-2|-
CASCGRAFTGELFF
TGTGCCAGTTGCGGGAGGGCCTTCACCGGGGAGCTGTTTTTT
>-|TRBV5-1|TRBJ2-1|-
CASSLSGATYNEQFF
TGCGCCAGCAGCTTGTCGGGGGCGACGTACAATGAGCAGTTCTTC
>-|TRBV10-3|TRBJ2-7|few
CAIYDRSISYEQYF
TGTGCCATCTATGACAGGTCCATCTCCTACGAGCAGTACTTC
>-|TRBV2|TRBJ2-1|-
CASRGPQKEQFF
TGTGCCAGCAGGGGACCCCAAAAAGAGCAGTTCTTC
>TRBD2|TRBV10-2|TRBJ2-7|-
CASSPSGRSYEQYF
TGCGCCAGCAGTCCTAGCGGGCGCTCCTACGAGCAGTACTTC
>TRBD2|TRBV6-5|TRBJ2-7|-
CASSSHRLAGSYEQYF
TGTGCCAGCAGTTCCCATAGACTAGCGGGAAGCTACGAGCAGTACTTC
>TRBD2|TRBV27|TRBJ2-5|-
CASSLRLAGQETQYF
TGTGCCAGCAGTTTACGACTAGCGGGGCAAGAGACCCAGTACTTC
>-|TRBV18|TRBJ2-1|-
CASSPPVGGSYNEQFF
TGTGCCAGCTCACCACCCGTGGGGGGCTCCTACAATGAGCAGTTCTTC
>-|TRBV5-4|TRBJ2-6|-
CASHGRDHNSGANVLTF
TGTGCCAGCCACGGCAGGGATCATAACTCTGGGGCCAACGTCCTGACTTTC
>-|TRBV4-3|TRBJ2-5|-
CASSTQLEAEGQYF
TGCGCCAGCAGCACCCAACTAGAGGCGGAGGGCCAGTACTTC
>TRBD1|TRBV27|TRBJ1-2|few
CASSPQTGGTYGYTF
TGTGCCAGCAGCCCTCAGACAGGGGGCACCTATGGCTACACCTTC
>TRBD1|TRBV7-3|TRBJ1-1|-
CASSMTGGAGTEAFF
TGTGCCAGCAGCATGACAGGGGGCGCCGGCACTGAAGCTTTCTTT
>-|TRBV7-2|TRBJ2-3|-
CASSVASNPGTDTQYF
TGTGCCAGCAGCGTGGCTAGCAACCCTGGCACAGATACGCAGTATTTT
>TRBD1|TRBV29-1|TRBJ2-1|-
CSVPIPTGSIYYNEQFF
TGCAGCGTTCCCATCCCGACAGGGTCAATTTATTACAATGAGCAGTTCTTC
>TRBD1|TRBV5-5|TRBJ2-3|-
CASSLAGQGATNTQYF
TGTGCCAGCAGCTTGGCGGGACAGGGGGCGACGAATACGCAGTATTTT
>-|TRBV5-4|TRBJ2-3|-
CASSLLGRGGTDTQYF
TGTGCCAGCAGCTTGTTAGGCAGGGGAGGCACAGATACGCAGTATTTT
>-|TRBV29-1|TRBJ2-1|-
CSGDGGYNEQFF
TGCAGCGGGGACGGAGGCTACAATGAGCAGTTCTTC
>-|TRBV4-3|TRBJ1-4|few
CASSQGIGNHGEKLFF
TGCGCCAGCAGCCAGGGAATCGGGAACCACGGGGAAAAACTGTTTTTT
>-|TRBV27|TRBJ1-3|-
CASSLVGTSGNTIYF
TGTGCCAGCAGCCTGGTCGGGACCTCTGGAAACACCATATATTTT
>-|TRBV7-2|TRBJ2-3|-
CASSPSTDTQYF
TGTGCCAGCAGCCCTAGCACAGATACGCAGTATTTT
>-|TRBV6-1|TRBJ1-5|-
CASNSNQPQHF
TGTGCCAGCAACAGCAATCAGCCCCAGCATTTT
>-|TRBV2|TRBJ2-1|-
CASKAPSSYNEQFF
TGTGCCAGCAAGGCCCCTAGCTCCTACAATGAGCAGTTCTTC
>TRBD2|TRBV30|TRBJ2-1|-
CAWSVPAGGYNEQFF
TGTGCCTGGAGTGTACCAGCGGGAGGGTACAATGAGCAGTTCTTC
>TRBD2|TRBV5-1|TRBJ2-5|-
CASSRTSARQETQYF
TGCGCCAGCAGCAGGACTAGCGCGCGTCAAGAGACCCAGTACTTC
>-|TRBV2|TRBJ1-3|-
CASTENSGNTIYF
TGTGCCAGCACAGAAAACTCTGGAAACACCATATATTTT